This T cell receptor beta chain was found in a study of T-cell memory formation after mild COVID-19. In germline, CDR1 is MNHNY, CDR2 SVGAGI (reference sequence). The CDR3 runs to 19 residues. Trimming left V 4 bases short and J 1 base short, with 25 bases between. This clonotype has ten or more counts. TCRdb recomputed calls from the 5' RACE reads with MiXCR, one row per CDR3 protein. The sample records roughly 310,000 distinct CDR3 sequences, more than 15% being singletons. This clonotype was obtained from a man aged 18 to 35 who had mild COVID-19 (a few samples of this study predate the infection). Cell type and time point are not known. The chain joins TRBV6-6 to TRBJ1-1; D is uncertain. What was sequenced was PBMCs or a T cell subset sorted from them (not recorded which). DNA for the CDR3: TGTGCCAGCAGTTCTGCCCGGGCCCCCGGAGATTTGAGGAACACTGAAGCTTTCTTT. This encodes CASSSARAPGDLRNTEAFF.